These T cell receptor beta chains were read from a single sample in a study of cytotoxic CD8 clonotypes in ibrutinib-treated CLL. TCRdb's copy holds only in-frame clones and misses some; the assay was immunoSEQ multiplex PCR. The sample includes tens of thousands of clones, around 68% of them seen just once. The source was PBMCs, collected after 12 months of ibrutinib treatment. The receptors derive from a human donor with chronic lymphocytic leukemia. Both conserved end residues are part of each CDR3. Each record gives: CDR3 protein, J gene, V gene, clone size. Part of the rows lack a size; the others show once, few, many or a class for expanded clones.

CASSLSGYSEQFF	TRBJ2-1	TRBV27	.
CASSLVLAGGPGQYF	TRBJ2-3	TRBV7-2	.
CASSVGAYNEQFF	TRBJ2-1	TRBV10-1	.
CSGLTGGSGYTF	TRBJ1-2	TRBV29-1	.
CASSERENSPLHF	TRBJ1-6	TRBV6-1	.
CASSGTTGGTEAFF	TRBJ1-1	TRBV6-1	.
CASSFLAGYEQYF	TRBJ2-7	TRBV5-1	few
CASSEGNYGYTF	TRBJ1-2	TRBV9	few
CASSLSGLGHNEQFF	TRBJ2-1	TRBV7-6	.
CASSGRQGAPNEKLFF	TRBJ1-4	TRBV9	.
CASSPGQSEAFF	TRBJ1-1	TRBV5-4	few
CASSIRDRGQSAYGYTF	TRBJ1-2	TRBV11-2	.
CASSSKIQGDGGYTF	TRBJ1-2	TRBV7-3	once
CSVGDINYGYTF	TRBJ1-2	TRBV29-1	once
CASSPLSGQTNQPQHF	TRBJ1-5	TRBV7-9	.
CAISEGTDTQYF	TRBJ2-3	TRBV10-3	.
CASSLGAGPQETQYF	TRBJ2-5	TRBV7-3	.
CASSEGLYGYTF	TRBJ1-2	TRBV2	.
CASSPVQTENEKLFF	TRBJ1-4	TRBV11-2	.
CASRENRGVQTQYF	TRBJ2-5	TRBV6-5	.
CASSFLNTGGRLFF	TRBJ1-4	TRBV7-9	.
CASSGSSYNSPLHF	TRBJ1-6	TRBV6-1	.
CASSVGTISYNEQFF	TRBJ2-1	TRBV6-1	.
CASRAPTGADTQYF	TRBJ2-3	TRBV6-5	few
CASSTQARGEWTQYF	TRBJ2-5	TRBV7-9	.
CASSSLAASTDTQYF	TRBJ2-3	TRBV5-1	.
CASSLAIRDEQYF	TRBJ2-7	TRBV7-7	few
CASSASREGRNTGELFF	TRBJ2-2	TRBV9	.
CASRKGGNQPQHF	TRBJ1-5	TRBV10-2	.
CASSIAEWGAVYGYTF	TRBJ1-2	TRBV19	few
CASSNNQPQHF	TRBJ1-5	TRBV28	.
CASSMDRVVGNTIYF	TRBJ1-3	TRBV19	.
CASSQDPREWGRTEAFF	TRBJ1-1	TRBV14	.
CASTSMAAYEQYF	.	TRBV6-6	.
CASTLAGGPNEQYF	TRBJ2-7	TRBV5-1	.
CASSLDWLAKNIQYF	TRBJ2-4	TRBV5-1	.
CTSSQEVLAGCQETQYF	TRBJ2-5	TRBV1	.
CASSTGRSNQPQHF	TRBJ1-5	TRBV6-5	.
CASSDYMSLDNYGYTF	TRBJ1-2	TRBV10-2	.
CASSLFSANTEAFF	TRBJ1-1	TRBV5-1	.
CASSDSYDRGGYTF	TRBJ1-2	TRBV6-4	few
CASSQGRHDGGYRGRIYGYTF	TRBJ1-2	TRBV18	.
CASSFLPGETQYF	TRBJ2-5	TRBV7-2	.
CASSLSGRQETQYF	TRBJ2-5	TRBV7-6	.
CASSLGVRGYGYTF	TRBJ1-2	TRBV11-2	few
CASSVEQEAYEQYF	TRBJ2-7	TRBV9	.